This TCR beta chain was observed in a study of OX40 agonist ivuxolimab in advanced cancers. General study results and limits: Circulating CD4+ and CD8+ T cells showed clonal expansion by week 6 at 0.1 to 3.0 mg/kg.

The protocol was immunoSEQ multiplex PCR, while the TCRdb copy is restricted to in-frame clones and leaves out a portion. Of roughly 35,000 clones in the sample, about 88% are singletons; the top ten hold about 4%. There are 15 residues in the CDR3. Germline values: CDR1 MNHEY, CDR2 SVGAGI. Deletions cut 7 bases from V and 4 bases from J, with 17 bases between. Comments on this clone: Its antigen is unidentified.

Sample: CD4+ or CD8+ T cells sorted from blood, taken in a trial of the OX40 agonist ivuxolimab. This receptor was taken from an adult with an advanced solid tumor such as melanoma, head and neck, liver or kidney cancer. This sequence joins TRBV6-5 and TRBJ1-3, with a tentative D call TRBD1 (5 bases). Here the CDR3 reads CASKRLGTSGNTIYF. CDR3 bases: TGTGCCAGCAAGCGGTTGGGGACCTCGGGAAACACCATATATTTT.